The T cell receptor (beta chain) under discussion was sequenced for a study of CD4+ T cells in melanoma. This clone was seen just once. Its antigen is unidentified. TCRdb's copy holds only in-frame clones and misses some; the assay was immunoSEQ multiplex PCR. This sample carries over 100,000 clones, approximately 90% of them seen once, and the ten largest clones take around 3.3%. Germline CDR1 reads MNHEY; CDR2 reads SMNVEV (reference sequence). The V gene lost 5 bases and the J gene lost 2 bases, with 17 bases spanning the gap. CDR3 length equals 16 residues. Regarding the study as a whole: Diverse differentiation states were reported for melanoma neoantigen-specific CD4+ T cells. A reported correlation linked neoantigen-specific CD4+ T cells to CD8+, macrophage and B cell function.

This sequence was found in a human donor with melanoma. This chain connects TRBV27 to TRBJ2-3; D may be TRBD2 (6 bases). Material: peripheral blood. The CDR3 protein is CASSRTSRAYTDTQYF. The DNA for the CDR3 is TGTGCCAGCAGTAGAACTAGCAGGGCCTACACAGATACGCAGTATTTT.